These 15 T cell receptor beta chains originate from one sample sequenced in a study of blood T cell repertoires in COVID-19. Clones were read by immunoSEQ multiplex PCR, and TCRdb kept only the in-frame ones, dropping some. The sample lists about 88,000 clones; around 87% were seen once. The specimen sequenced was peripheral blood. Source of these receptors: a male donor with acute or convalescent COVID-19.

The chain joins TRBV19 to TRBJ2-1, with TRBD2 matching over 9 bases. Germline-derived CDR1 and CDR2 are LNHDA and SQIVND (reference sequence). The CDR3 loop spans 14 amino acids. V lost 5 bases, J lost 7 bases, and 6 bases stayed unmatched. The DNA for the CDR3 is TGTGCCAGTAGTCGCGGGACTAGCCAGAATGAGCAGTTCTTC. This sequence encodes CASSRGTSQNEQFF. The full variable domain, completed using reference TRBV19 and TRBJ2-1, is DGGITQSPKYLFRKEGQNVTLSCEQNLNHDAMYWYRQDPGQGLRLIYYSQIVNDFQKGDIAEGYSVSREKKESFPLTVTSAQKNPTAFYLCASSRGTSQNEQFFGPGTRLTVL.

With respect to this clone: The sample contains more than one DNA sequence encoding this CDR3. The chain has TRBV12-3 or TRBV12-4 and TRBJ2-5; D call uncertain. The CDR3 spans 12 residues. V lost 3 bases, J lost 5 bases, and 7 bases lay in between. CDR3 sequence: CASSFARETQYF. The CDR3 nucleotides are TGTGCCAGCAGTTTTGCCAGGGAGACCCAGTACTTC.

V and J are TRBV7-2 and TRBJ2-2; maybe TRBD2 (6 bases). CDR1 SGHTA and CDR2 FQGNSA come from the germline V gene. The CDR3 length is 16 residues. V gave up 5 bases and J gave up 4 bases, with 17 bases separating them. DNA for the CDR3: TGTGCCAGCAGCACGGGACCGCTGGGGGGCACCGGGGAGCTGTTTTTT. Amino acid sequence: CASSTGPLGGTGELFF.

This chain uses TRBV7-2 with TRBJ1-4; D is perhaps TRBD1 (5 bases). This CDR3 contains 15 residues. The V end lost 4 bases, the J end lost 4 bases, and 13 bases lay between the germline ends. CDR1 is SGHTA and CDR2 is FQGNSA in the germline V gene. The CDR3 spells CASSSTGAFNEKLFF. The CDR3 nucleotides are TGTGCCAGCAGCTCCACAGGCGCCTTTAATGAAAAACTGTTTTTT.

A note on this clone: Sequence at one end of the junction differs from germline and may be a read error. V gene TRBV19 combines with J gene TRBJ2-4; possibly TRBD1 for D (5 bases). Germline V gives CDR1 LNHDA, CDR2 SQIVND (reference sequence). This CDR3 is built from 12 residues. CDR3 DNA sequence: TGTGCCAGTAGTATGGGTGACCTTTTCAGGGACTTC. Encoded protein: CASSMGDLFRDF.

The CDR3 nucleotides are TGTGCCACCGAGACAGGGAGCACAGATACGCAGTATTTT. It translates to CATETGSTDTQYF. The V call is TRBV28, the J call TRBJ2-3, with TRBD1 matching over 7 bases. Germline V gene lookup returns CDR1 MDHEN and CDR2 SYDVKM. This CDR3 spans 13 amino acids. Unmatched junction bases numbered 4, after V lost 10 bases and J lost 0 bases.

The V gene is TRBV5-1, the J gene TRBJ2-6; TRBD1 aligns across 7 bases. The length of the CDR3 is 15 residues. CDR1 SGHRS and CDR2 YFSETQ come from the germline V gene. Trimming removed 5 bases from V and 0 bases from J; junction bases left unmatched: 2. CDR3 DNA: TGCGCCAGCAGTCGGGACAGCTCTGGGGCCAACGTCCTGACTTTC. Amino acids: CASSRDSSGANVLTF.

The chain has TRBV23-1 and TRBJ1-5; a weak D match, TRBD1 (5 bases). TRBV23-1 is marked as an open reading frame, function uncertain. The CDR3 loop spans 15 amino acids. With 6 bases removed from V and 0 bases from J, the gap between germline ends came to 12 bases. This CDR3 is CASSPETVSNQPQHF. Written as DNA, the CDR3 is TGCGCCAGCAGCCCGGAGACAGTTAGCAATCAGCCCCAGCATTTT.

J is TRBJ1-6 and V is TRBV7-9; possibly TRBD1 for D (6 bases). V lost 1 base and J lost 0, with 10 bases in between. The length of the CDR3 is 17 residues. Germline V gives CDR1 SEHNR, CDR2 FQNEAQ (reference sequence). CDR3 DNA sequence: TGTGCCAGCAGCTTAGGCGGGGGGCGCTCCTATAATTCACCCCTCCACTTT. Amino acid sequence: CASSLGGGRSYNSPLHF. The full variable domain, in which reference TRBV7-9 and TRBJ1-6 provide the parts outside the CDR3, is DTGVSQNPRHKITKRGQNVTFRCDPISEHNRLYWYRQTLGQGPEFLTYFQNEAQLEKSRLLSDRFSAERPKGSFSTLEIQRTEQGDSAMYLCASSLGGGRSYNSPLHFGNGTRLTVT.

This chain joins TRBV4-1 and TRBJ2-7, with D possibly matching TRBD2 (5 bases). This CDR3 has 13 residues. Trimming took off 5 bases at V and 0 bases at J, with 8 bases between the two ends. The V gene's germline CDR1 is MGHRA and CDR2 YSYEKL. CDR3 in DNA: TGCGCCAGCAGCTGGGAGATCTCCTACGAGCAGTACTTC. This gives the protein CASSWEISYEQYF.

The chain has TRBV4-1 and TRBJ1-2; 8 bases are a match to TRBD1. Germline V gene data show CDR1 as MGHRA and CDR2 as YSYEKL. J gave up 6 bases and V 1 base, and 10 bases lay outside the gene matches. This CDR3 spans 16 amino acids. DNA of the CDR3: TGCGCCAGCAGCCAAGTCGGCAGGGGGCAGGGGGATGGCTACACCTTC. Protein sequence: CASSQVGRGQGDGYTF.

J is TRBJ2-2 and V is TRBV5-6; the match to TRBD1 covers 10 bases. V was clipped by 9 bases and J by 0 bases; unmatched bases: 8. The CDR3 has 16 amino acids. CDR1 SGHDT and CDR2 YYEEEE come from the germline V gene. The CDR3 DNA reads TGTGCCACCCGTCAGACAGGGGGCCCGAACACCGGGGAGCTGTTTTTT. Residues: CATRQTGGPNTGELFF.

V usage is TRBV7-8 and J usage is TRBJ2-5; D is unresolved. V lost 4 bases, J lost 5 bases, and 20 bases lay in between. This CDR3 comprises 16 residues. The germline V gene has CDR1 SGHVS and CDR2 FQNEAQ. Here the CDR3 reads CASSSQPTGNGETQYF. The CDR3 bases are TGTGCCAGCAGCTCTCAACCGACTGGTAACGGGGAGACCCAGTACTTC.

The chain recombines TRBV3-1 (or the pseudogene TRBV3-2) with TRBJ2-7; tentative D call: TRBD2 (5 bases). This CDR3 is built from 12 residues. V was clipped by 7 bases and J by 6 bases, with 13 bases between them. The germline gives CDR1 LGHDT, CDR2 YNNKEL (reference sequence). DNA of the CDR3: TGTGCCAGCAATGGCGGGTGGGGCGAGCAGTACTTC. Protein product: CASNGGWGEQYF.

The chain has TRBV19 and TRBJ1-1; D is undetermined. The V end lost 7 bases, the J end lost 1 base, and 13 bases lay between the germline ends. This CDR3 has 14 residues. Germline assignment: CDR1 LNHDA and CDR2 SQIVND (reference sequence). The chain's CDR3 is CASTPGNSNTEAFF. As DNA, the CDR3 is TGTGCCAGTACCCCAGGTAATTCGAACACTGAAGCTTTCTTT.